The 25 T cell receptor beta chains presented below share a single source sample, sequenced in a study of identical twins. Each CDR3 protein is one row after TCRdb ran MiXCR on the 5' RACE reads. The sample includes around 690,000 distinct CDR3 sequences, 21% seen only once; the top ten take 4.3%. This same sample was also taken into another study, of T cells expressing NK-cell markers.

Material: PBMCs. These TCRs come from a woman younger than 30 in good health.

The sample holds one count of this clonotype. The CDR3 spells CASSVYSGTV. DNA of the CDR3: TGTGCCAGCAGCGTATATTCAGGGACAGTC. The rearrangement links TRBV9 to TRBJ2-7; D is possibly TRBD1 (6 bases). CDR3 length: 10 amino acids. From germline, CDR1 is SGDLS and CDR2 YYNGEE.

A few counts support this clonotype. V is TRBV6-5 and J is TRBJ2-6; 7 positions match TRBD1. Trimming at V came to 0 bases and at J to 0 bases, leaving 5 bases not matched to a gene. CDR3 length: 18 amino acids. Germline CDR1 reads MNHEY; CDR2 reads SVGAGI. Written as DNA, the CDR3 is TGTGCCAGCAGTTACTCGAGAGGACAGGTCTCTGGGGCCAACGTCCTGACTTTC. Translation: CASSYSRGQVSGANVLTF.

In this sample, this clonotype turned up a few times. The chain uses TRBV7-2 and TRBJ2-1; maybe TRBD1 (5 bases). The V and J ends lost 6 bases and 4 bases respectively, with 10 bases between them. Germline V gene data show CDR1 as SGHTA and CDR2 as FQGNSA. This CDR3 spans 13 amino acids. The CDR3 reads CASRMDTYNEQFF. CDR3 sequence (DNA): TGTGCCAGCAGAATGGACACATACAATGAGCAGTTCTTC.

This clonotype was recorded a few times. The chain uses TRBV29-1 and TRBJ2-3; either TRBD1 or TRBD2 may supply D (6 bases each). Looked up from germline, CDR1 is SQVTM and CDR2 is ANQGSEA. Trimming removed 4 bases at V and 4 bases at J, with 15 bases between. The CDR3 totals 14 residues. The CDR3 region is CSVVEGGGADTQYF. The DNA for the CDR3 is TGCAGCGTTGTGGAGGGGGGCGGGGCAGATACGCAGTATTTT.

This clonotype was seen more than once but under ten times. J is TRBJ2-7 and V is TRBV6-5; 12 nucleotides line up with TRBD2. The germline V gene encodes CDR1 MNHEY and CDR2 SVGAGI. The V and J ends lost 0 bases and 6 bases, in that order; junction bases with no gene match: 9. This CDR3 is built from 17 residues. The CDR3 protein is CASSYSRLAGDKVEQYF. CDR3 nucleotides: TGTGCCAGCAGTTACTCCAGACTAGCGGGAGATAAGGTCGAGCAGTACTTC.

The chain employs TRBV20-1 and TRBJ2-1; 8 bases map to TRBD2. V lost 0 bases, J lost 3 bases, and 7 bases stayed unmatched. CDR1 is DFQATT and CDR2 is SNEGSKA in the germline V gene (reference sequence). The CDR3 extends over 16 amino acids. DNA of the CDR3: TGCAGTGCTAGAGAGTCAGCGGGGGCGTACTACAATGAGCAGTTCTTC. It is translated as CSARESAGAYYNEQFF.

V is TRBV12-2 and J is TRBJ2-7. TRBV12-2 is annotated as a pseudogene. The CDR3 extends over 13 amino acids. This CDR3 is CASRLRKKNEQYF. The CDR3 DNA is TGTGCAAGTCGCTTGCGGAAAAAGAACGAGCAGTACTTC.

This clonotype was seen a few times. The CDR3 DNA is TGTGCCAGCAGTTACATCGACAGCTACAATGAGCAGTTCTTC. Its protein is CASSYIDSYNEQFF. The chain recombines TRBV6-5 with TRBJ2-1, with D perhaps TRBD1 (5 bases). Between the trimmed V and J ends, which lost 2 bases and 3 bases, there was a span of 8 bases. The CDR3 is 14 amino acids. The germline gives CDR1 MNHEY, CDR2 SVGAGI.

V and J are TRBV4-2 and TRBJ1-1; tentatively, D is TRBD1 (6 bases). This CDR3 is 17 amino acids long. V was pared by 4 bases and J by 8 bases, with 26 bases between. CDR1 is LGHNA, CDR2 YNFKEQ, per germline. CDR3 protein: CASSRATTGPDADEAFF. The CDR3, as DNA: TGTGCCAGCAGCCGAGCTACGACAGGCCCGGACGCGGACGAAGCTTTCTTT.

V is TRBV6-2 or TRBV6-3 and J is TRBJ2-7, with unresolved D. The CDR3 has 14 amino acids. V lost 1 base to trimming and J lost 3 bases, with 10 bases between them. CDR1 and CDR2 (germline): MNHEY, SVGEGT. The CDR3 loop reads CASSYWHVGYEQYF. The CDR3 DNA follows: TGTGCCAGCAGTTACTGGCACGTCGGCTACGAGCAGTACTTC.

This clonotype was recorded a few times. The chain is built from TRBV6-5 and TRBJ2-1, with 11 nucleotides matching TRBD2. CDR1 and CDR2 from the germline V gene are MNHEY and SVGAGI. V lost 2 bases to trimming and J lost 6 bases; unmatched junction nucleotides: 6. This CDR3 spans 16 amino acids. The CDR3 here is CASSYTPLAGANEQFF. CDR3 sequence (DNA): TGTGCCAGCAGTTACACTCCACTAGCGGGAGCCAATGAGCAGTTCTTC.

This clonotype has ten or more counts. J is TRBJ1-3 and V is TRBV3-1; D remains ambiguous. Germline V gene sequence: CDR1 LGHDT, CDR2 YNNKEL (reference sequence). V was shortened by 2 bases and J by 1 base, with 3 bases between the two germline ends. The CDR3 length is 13 residues. CDR3 protein: CASSQFSGNTIYF. The CDR3 nucleotides are TGTGCCAGCAGCCAATTTTCTGGAAACACCATATATTTT. Full variable domain (remainder filled in from reference TRBV3-1 and TRBJ1-3): DTAVSQTPKYLVTQMGNDKSIKCEQNLGHDTMYWYKQDSKKFLKIMFSYNNKELIINETVPNRFSPKSPDKAHLNLHINSLELGDSAVYFCASSQFSGNTIYFGEGSWLTVV.

The V and J genes are TRBV9 and TRBJ2-3; D is uncertain. The CDR3 runs 13 residues. Germline V CDR1 and CDR2: SGDLS, YYNGEE. Trimming took off 0 bases at V and 8 bases at J, with 10 bases between the two ends. DNA for the CDR3: TGTGCCAGCAGCGTAGAGCCTTCGGGTACGCAGTATTTT. This encodes CASSVEPSGTQYF. Combining the CDR3 with reference TRBV9 and TRBJ2-3 gives the whole variable domain DSGVTQTPKHLITATGQRVTLRCSPRSGDLSVYWYQQSLDQGLQFLIQYYNGEERAKGNILERFSAQQFPDLHSELNLSSLELGDSALYFCASSVEPSGTQYFGPGTRLTVL.

V is TRBV20-1 and J is TRBJ2-5; no clear D gene. V shed 2 bases and J shed 5 bases, with 15 bases lying between them. This CDR3 region has 14 residues. Germline CDR1 reads DFQATT; CDR2 reads SNEGSKA (reference sequence). The CDR3 coding sequence is TGCAGTGCTAGATTAGGCGCATTCCACGAGACCCAGTACTTC. Translating it yields CSARLGAFHETQYF.

This clonotype was seen once. The V and J genes are TRBV18 and TRBJ2-1, with D possibly called TRBD1 or TRBD2 (5 bases each). V lost 6 bases and J lost 10, with 16 bases in between. CDR3 length: 13 amino acids. Germline values: CDR1 KGHSH, CDR2 LQKENI. The CDR3 spells CASSQAGAWEQFF. The DNA for the CDR3 is TGTGCCAGCTCTCAAGCCGGGGCCTGGGAGCAGTTCTTC.

A few counts support this clonotype. The chain carries TRBV9 and TRBJ2-2; a possible D gene is TRBD2 (6 bases). The CDR3 spans 14 residues. With 3 bases removed from V and 5 bases from J, the gap between germline ends came to 11 bases. Germline CDR1 is SGDLS and CDR2 is YYNGEE. CDR3 nucleotide sequence: TGTGCCAGCAGCGCGGGAGTGGGAACCGGGGAGCTGTTTTTT. Protein: CASSAGVGTGELFF. Full variable domain (missing parts from reference TRBV9 and TRBJ2-2): DSGVTQTPKHLITATGQRVTLRCSPRSGDLSVYWYQQSLDQGLQFLIQYYNGEERAKGNILERFSAQQFPDLHSELNLSSLELGDSALYFCASSAGVGTGELFFGEGSRLTVL.

The table lists this clonotype with a few counts. The genes are TRBV21-1 and TRBJ2-5; TRBD2, the table's D call, lacks a check against the DNA. TRBV21-1 is a pseudogene locus. The CDR3 loop spans 19 amino acids. The DNA for the CDR3 is TGTGCCAGCAGCAAAGATCATTTTTTTTGGGTCCTCTGCGGGGAGACCCAGTACTTC. Amino acid sequence: CASSKDHFFWVLCGETQYF.

This chain links TRBV7-3 with TRBJ1-2, with 9 nucleotides matching TRBD1. The CDR3 length is 15 residues. CDR1 SGHTA and CDR2 FQGTGA come from the germline V gene. The junction had 9 bases not matched to a gene; V was cut back by 6 bases and J by 4 bases. The CDR3 spells CASRNRDRELYGYTF. In DNA, the CDR3 is TGTGCCAGCAGGAACCGGGACAGGGAGCTCTATGGCTACACCTTC.

In this sample, this clonotype turned up a few times. The rearrangement joins TRBV5-1 to TRBJ2-2, with no clear D. The CDR3 has 14 amino acids. V lost 6 bases and J 0 bases, leaving 9 bases between the germline ends. Germline CDR1 is SGHRS and CDR2 is YFSETQ. CDR3 DNA sequence: TGCGCCAGCATTGCGTCAGCGAACACCGGGGAGCTGTTTTTT. Translated: CASIASANTGELFF.

This rearrangement joins TRBV7-7 to TRBJ2-5, with D tentatively TRBD1 (6 bases). Germline V gene sequence: CDR1 SSHAT, CDR2 FNYEAQ (reference sequence). CDR3 length: 14 residues. V lost 3 bases, J lost 5 bases, and 13 bases lay in between. The chain's CDR3 is CASSFRDIPETQYF. CDR3 DNA sequence: TGTGCCAGCAGCTTCCGGGACATCCCGGAGACCCAGTACTTC. The whole variable domain, remainder taken from reference TRBV7-7 and TRBJ2-5, is GAGVSQSPRYKVTKRGQDVTLRCDPISSHATLYWYQQALGQGPEFLTYFNYEAQPDKSGLPSDRFSAERPEGSISTLTIQRTEQRDSAMYRCASSFRDIPETQYFGPGTRLLVL.

In the case of this clonotype: One end of the junction does not line up with germline, which may come from a read error. The J gene is TRBJ2-7, the V gene TRBV7-9; D uncertain. The CDR3 spans 14 residues. The germline V gene encodes CDR1 SEHNR and CDR2 FQNEAQ (reference sequence). Written as DNA, the CDR3 is TGTTCCAGCAGCTTAGAGACCGGCAGATGGGAGCAGTACTTC. Translation: CSSSLETGRWEQYF.

In this sample, this clonotype turned up a few times. The chain recombines TRBV5-1 with TRBJ2-7, with TRBD1 identical over 12 bases. The trim removed 4 bases at V and 3 bases at J, leaving 5 bases unmatched. The CDR3 contains 15 residues. Germline loops: CDR1 SGHRS, CDR2 YFSETQ. CDR3 protein: CASSLGTGGLYEQYF. Here the CDR3 DNA reads TGCGCCAGCAGCCTAGGGACAGGGGGCCTCTACGAGCAGTACTTC.

This clonotype has only a few counts. CDR3 amino acids: CASSVGQGGTSPLHF. CDR3 DNA sequence: TGTGCCAGCAGCGTAGGACAGGGTGGGACGTCACCCCTCCACTTT. The chain recombines TRBV9 with TRBJ1-6, with TRBD1 matching over 7 bases. The CDR3 is 15 amino acids. Unmatched junction bases numbered 7, after V lost 0 bases and J lost 10 bases. From germline, CDR1 is SGDLS and CDR2 YYNGEE.

The table lists this clonotype with a few counts. CDR3 residues: CASSPRHPTDRANVLTF. The CDR3, as DNA: TGTGCCAGCAGCCCCCGACACCCTACCGATCGGGCCAACGTCCTGACTTTC. The genes are TRBV7-8 and TRBJ2-6, with D unresolved. Trimming stripped 5 bases from V and 5 bases from J, with 19 bases between. Germline CDR1 and CDR2: SGHVS and FQNEAQ. The CDR3 contains 17 residues.

This clonotype was detected only a few times. The chain joins TRBV7-8 to TRBJ2-7; TRBD1 aligns across 7 bases. CDR1 and CDR2 from the germline V gene are SGHVS and FQNEAQ. The CDR3 consists of 18 residues. With 2 bases clipped from V and 4 bases from J, the junction kept 17 bases outside the gene matches. The CDR3 bases are TGTGCCAGCAGCTTACAATTTATTGCCCGTGAGGGACAGTACGAGCAGTACTTC. Translation gives CASSLQFIAREGQYEQYF.